This T cell receptor (beta chain) was captured by sequencing in a study of cytomegalovirus exposure and HLA in healthy donors. Study outcomes and limitations: According to a subsequent analysis, TCR clusters from the first cohort were inclined to appear together in the roughly 110 validation repertoires.

Measured with immunoSEQ multiplex PCR; TCRdb has only the in-frame clones, and not every one. The table records 55,000 to 75,000 clones, roughly 94% of them present only once. About this clone itself: Its cognate antigen is unknown.

CDR1 is MNHEY, CDR2 SMNVEV, per germline (reference sequence). Between the trimmed V and J ends, which lost 5 bases and 0 bases, there was a span of 5 bases. The CDR3 length is 13 residues. The rearrangement uses TRBV27 and TRBJ1-5; no clear D. This receptor was taken from a man aged 18 to 30 in good health and CMV-seropositive. Sequencing input: PBMCs. The CDR3 DNA follows: TGTGCCAGCAGTAGCTATAGCAATCAGCCCCAGCATTTT. This gives the protein CASSSYSNQPQHF.